Listed here are 7 T cell receptor beta chains from one sample, sequenced in a study of beta chain features in type 1 diabetes. TCRB transcripts that were expressed got sequenced, as all of the isolated RNA had been reverse transcribed. The method was immunoSEQ multiplex PCR; TCRdb's version includes in-frame clones alone and lacks a portion of them. There are about 900,000 clones in the sample; about a sixth occur only once, and around 0.02% lies in the top ten. The sequenced sample was naive CD4+ T cells from blood. These receptors were collected from a young woman in good health.

Concerning this clone: Other DNA sequences in the same sample also yield this CDR3. The chain has TRBV7-2 and TRBJ2-7; 7 bases match TRBD1. Germline V gene sequence: CDR1 SGHTA, CDR2 FQGNSA. The CDR3 extends over 14 amino acids. Trimming took 1 base from V and 4 from J; bases not matched to a gene: 4. The CDR3 sequence: CASSLERGRYEQYF. As DNA, the CDR3 is TGTGCCAGCAGCTTAGAAAGGGGGCGGTACGAGCAGTACTTC. Variable domain in full (rest from reference TRBV7-2 and TRBJ2-7): GAGVSQSPSNKVTEKGKDVELRCDPISGHTALYWYRQSLGQGLEFLIYFQGNSAPDKSGLPSDRFSAERTGGSVSTLTIQRTQQEDSAVYLCASSLERGRYEQYFGPGTRLTVT.

The J gene is TRBJ2-5, the V gene TRBV7-9; D call uncertain. The V and J ends lost 3 bases and 2 bases respectively, with 7 bases between them. This CDR3 is built from 13 residues. Germline V gene lookup returns CDR1 SEHNR and CDR2 FQNEAQ (reference sequence). The CDR3 bases are TGTGCCAGCAGCTTCGCCCGGCAAGAGACCCAGTACTTC. Amino acids: CASSFARQETQYF.

The V and J genes are TRBV20-1 and TRBJ1-2; D remains ambiguous. Trimming stripped 5 bases from V and 6 bases from J, with 10 bases between. This CDR3 contains 11 residues. Germline V lookup: CDR1 DFQATT, CDR2 SNEGSKA (reference sequence). CDR3 loop: CSASRTHGYTF. The CDR3 coding sequence is TGCAGTGCTTCGCGGACTCATGGCTACACCTTC.

This chain connects TRBV28 to TRBJ2-7; 7 nucleotides match TRBD1. The CDR3 totals 16 residues. Looked up from germline, CDR1 is MDHEN and CDR2 is SYDVKM. The V segment lost 5 bases and the J segment 0 bases; nucleotides outside the gene matches: 10. In nucleotides, the CDR3 is TGTGCCAGCAGTCCCTCAGGGGGTTCGAGCTCCTACGAGCAGTACTTC. This encodes CASSPSGGSSSYEQYF.

This clone has only a few counts. The V and J genes are TRBV4-1 and TRBJ1-5; D remains unclear. V lost 0 bases to trimming and J lost 3 bases, with 12 bases between them. The CDR3 is 16 residues long. Germline CDR1 MGHRA, CDR2 YSYEKL. CDR3 bases: TGCGCCAGCAGCCAAGATTCCGGGATATACAATCAGCCCCAGCATTTT. Translated, it gives CASSQDSGIYNQPQHF.

The chain combines TRBV29-1 with TRBJ2-3, with 11 bases aligning to TRBD2. The germline CDR1 and CDR2 sequences are SQVTM and ANQGSEA. V gave up 6 bases and J gave up 4 bases; unmatched junction bases: 3. The CDR3 runs 13 residues. CDR3 loop: CSVELAGADTQYF. The CDR3 nucleotides are TGCAGCGTCGAACTAGCGGGAGCAGATACGCAGTATTTT.

This clone occurred a few times. Other DNA sequences in the same sample also yield this CDR3. The chain carries TRBV20-1 and TRBJ2-7; no reliable D call. The CDR3 consists of 11 residues. Trimming removed 6 bases at V and 2 bases at J, with 8 bases between. Germline values: CDR1 DFQATT, CDR2 SNEGSKA (reference sequence). CDR3 sequence reads: CSARPTYEQYF. The CDR3 DNA reads TGCAGTGCCCGGCCAACCTACGAGCAGTACTTC.